Listed below are T cell receptor beta chains from one sample, sequenced in a study of blood T cell repertoires in COVID-19. TCRdb's table, derived via immunoSEQ multiplex PCR, lists solely in-frame clones and lacks some. The sample includes 150,000 to 200,000 clones, roughly 86% of them seen just once. The sample taken for sequencing was peripheral blood. The receptors derive from a man between 65 and 85 years old with acute or convalescent COVID-19. The CDR3 runs from the conserved cysteine through the conserved F or W. The D gene is left open where the match is weak. Expanded clones are given a class, and other clones once, few, many or no size at all.

CDR3 DNA: TGTGCCAGCAGCCCAGACGGGACAGCGCGCTCCTACGAGCAGTACTTC; CDR3 protein: CASSPDGTARSYEQYF; clone size: NA; V gene: TRBV7-3; D gene: TRBD1; J gene: TRBJ2-7
CDR3 DNA: TGCGCCAGCAGCCAAAGAAAGGGGGGGAGCGGTGAAAAACTGTTTTTT; CDR3 protein: CASSQRKGGSGEKLFF; clone size: NA; V gene: TRBV4-1; D gene: NA; J gene: TRBJ1-4
CDR3 DNA: TGTGCCAGCAGCCCCCTGATAGAGATGAACACTGAAGCTTTCTTT; CDR3 protein: CASSPLIEMNTEAFF; clone size: few; V gene: TRBV5-4; D gene: NA; J gene: TRBJ1-1
CDR3 DNA: TGTGCCACCAGCAGAGATTTCTCGAGGACAGGGGGCTACACCTTC; CDR3 protein: CATSRDFSRTGGYTF; clone size: NA; V gene: TRBV15; D gene: TRBD1; J gene: TRBJ1-2
CDR3 DNA: TGTGCCAGCAGCCTCCCGGGGGGTGACTATAATACTAACTATGGCTACACCTTC; CDR3 protein: CASSLPGGDYNTNYGYTF; clone size: NA; V gene: TRBV28; D gene: NA; J gene: TRBJ1-2
CDR3 DNA: TGTGCCAGCTCACCACAGGGAGTGAACACTGAAGCTTTCTTT; CDR3 protein: CASSPQGVNTEAFF; clone size: NA; V gene: TRBV18; D gene: NA; J gene: TRBJ1-1
CDR3 DNA: TGCGCCACCGCAGACGCGTCGGGGGGGATGGAACAGCCCCAGCATTTT; CDR3 protein: CATADASGGMEQPQHF; clone size: once; V gene: TRBV10-2; D gene: NA; J gene: TRBJ1-5
CDR3 DNA: TGTGCCAGCCGGGACAGGTTTCACAATGAGCAGTTCTTC; CDR3 protein: CASRDRFHNEQFF; clone size: few; V gene: TRBV6-5; D gene: TRBD1; J gene: TRBJ2-1
CDR3 DNA: TGTGCCAGCAGCTACCTGGTCAGCTCCTACAATGAGCAGTTCTTC; CDR3 protein: CASSYLVSSYNEQFF; clone size: once; V gene: TRBV7-3; D gene: NA; J gene: TRBJ2-1
CDR3 DNA: TGTGCCAGCTCACCTCGGACAGAAACCACCTACGAGCAGTACTTC; CDR3 protein: CASSPRTETTYEQYF; clone size: NA; V gene: TRBV18; D gene: NA; J gene: TRBJ2-7
CDR3 DNA: TGTGCCTCTGGTGGGGCAGGCACTGCAACTAATGAAAAACTGTTTTTT; CDR3 protein: CASGGAGTATNEKLFF; clone size: NA; V gene: TRBV28; D gene: NA; J gene: TRBJ1-4
CDR3 DNA: TGCGCCAGCAGCCAAGAGACTAGCGGGGGGGCCAGAGAGACCCAGTACTTC; CDR3 protein: CASSQETSGGARETQYF; clone size: NA; V gene: TRBV4-1; D gene: TRBD2; J gene: TRBJ2-5
CDR3 DNA: TGTGCCAGCAGTTTATGGGGCGGCTACACCTTC; CDR3 protein: CASSLWGGYTF; clone size: NA; V gene: TRBV12-3/TRBV12-4; D gene: NA; J gene: TRBJ1-2
CDR3 DNA: TGTGCCAGCAGCCCCGGGACTAGCGAGACGGTAGCCAAAAACATTCAGTACTTC; CDR3 protein: CASSPGTSETVAKNIQYF; clone size: NA; V gene: TRBV14; D gene: TRBD2; J gene: TRBJ2-4
CDR3 DNA: TGCGCCAGCAGACTGGGGCCAGGGCCAAACACCATATATTTT; CDR3 protein: CASRLGPGPNTIYF; clone size: NA; V gene: TRBV5-1; D gene: NA; J gene: TRBJ1-3
CDR3 DNA: TGTGCCAGCAGCTTGGGACAAGGAAACACCATATATTTT; CDR3 protein: CASSLGQGNTIYF; clone size: NA; V gene: TRBV5-5; D gene: NA; J gene: TRBJ1-3
CDR3 DNA: TGTGCCAGCAGCACACAGGTGCGAGAGACCCAGTACTTC; CDR3 protein: CASSTQVRETQYF; clone size: NA; V gene: TRBV9; D gene: NA; J gene: TRBJ2-5
CDR3 DNA: TGTGCCAGCAGCCGCGACAGAACGAGCACTGAAGCTTTCTTT; CDR3 protein: CASSRDRTSTEAFF; clone size: once; V gene: TRBV27; D gene: NA; J gene: TRBJ1-1
CDR3 DNA: TGCGCCAGCAGCCCGAGGCCCGCAACTAATGAAAAACTGTTTTTT; CDR3 protein: CASSPRPATNEKLFF; clone size: few; V gene: TRBV5-1; D gene: NA; J gene: TRBJ1-4
CDR3 DNA: TGTGCCAGCAGTTACTCGAGTCGGTACGAGCAGTACTTC; CDR3 protein: CASSYSSRYEQYF; clone size: few; V gene: TRBV6-5; D gene: NA; J gene: TRBJ2-7
CDR3 DNA: TGTGCCAGCAACAGGGACAGAGAAGAGACCCAGTACTTC; CDR3 protein: CASNRDREETQYF; clone size: NA; V gene: TRBV6-5; D gene: TRBD1; J gene: TRBJ2-5
CDR3 DNA: TGTGCCAGCAGCGCCCTGGGGAGCCAGAGGCAGCTGTTTTTT; CDR3 protein: CASSALGSQRQLFF; clone size: NA; V gene: TRBV9; D gene: NA; J gene: TRBJ2-2
CDR3 DNA: TGTGCCAGCAGCTTGGATCAGGGGGCGCGTGGCTACACCTTC; CDR3 protein: CASSLDQGARGYTF; clone size: once; V gene: TRBV5-5; D gene: TRBD1; J gene: TRBJ1-2
CDR3 DNA: TGTGCCTGGAGTGTACCGGGTAGGAGAGCTTTCTTT; CDR3 protein: CAWSVPGRRAFF; clone size: once; V gene: TRBV30; D gene: NA; J gene: TRBJ1-1
CDR3 DNA: TGTGCCAGCGCCTTCCTACAGGGGGGATCCTCCTACGAGCAGTACTTC; CDR3 protein: CASAFLQGGSSYEQYF; clone size: few; V gene: TRBV27; D gene: TRBD1; J gene: TRBJ2-7
CDR3 DNA: TGTGCCAGCAGCTTTCCGGGACAGAGGAGGACTGAAGCTTTCTTT; CDR3 protein: CASSFPGQRRTEAFF; clone size: many; V gene: TRBV5-4; D gene: TRBD1; J gene: TRBJ1-1
CDR3 DNA: TGTGCCAGCAGCTTGGAGGGCAGGGGTAATTATGGCTACACCTTC; CDR3 protein: CASSLEGRGNYGYTF; clone size: once; V gene: TRBV5-4; D gene: NA; J gene: TRBJ1-2
CDR3 DNA: TGTGCCTGGGGGAGACAGGGGGCAGGTGAAGCTTTCTTT; CDR3 protein: CAWGRQGAGEAFF; clone size: NA; V gene: TRBV30; D gene: TRBD1; J gene: TRBJ1-1
CDR3 DNA: TGTGCCAGCAGTTTAGCTGGGAGAGGTGAAAAACTGTTTTTT; CDR3 protein: CASSLAGRGEKLFF; clone size: NA; V gene: TRBV28; D gene: NA; J gene: TRBJ1-4
CDR3 DNA: TGTGCCAGCACCACAGGGGGAGAGACCCAGTACTTC; CDR3 protein: CASTTGGETQYF; clone size: NA; V gene: TRBV11-2; D gene: TRBD1; J gene: TRBJ2-5
CDR3 DNA: TGTGCCAGCAGCCGGACAGGGTCGGACCCCTACGAGCAGTACTTC; CDR3 protein: CASSRTGSDPYEQYF; clone size: NA; V gene: TRBV5-5; D gene: TRBD1; J gene: TRBJ2-7
CDR3 DNA: TGCGCCAGCAGCTTTGGCGTACTCCCCGGCGGGAGGGCCGGGGAGCTGTTTTTT; CDR3 protein: CASSFGVLPGGRAGELFF; clone size: NA; V gene: TRBV5-1; D gene: TRBD2; J gene: TRBJ2-2